This T cell receptor beta chain was recorded in a study of T cell responses to AZD1222 COVID-19 vaccine. Points from the study as a whole: Mostly white British, mostly female donors; authors suggested clonal diversity may be underestimated. Baseline testing showed seropositivity in only six or seven AZD1222 recipients.

In the case of this clone: Antigen unknown.

This table comes from immunoSEQ multiplex PCR, and its TCRdb copy is limited to in-frame clones, with some not included. The top ten hold 1.5% to 2% of the sample, which has over 120,000 clones, about 90% seen once. The CDR3 loop spans 16 amino acids. J lost 8 bases, V lost 5 bases, and 12 bases had no gene match. The V gene's germline CDR1 is KGHDR and CDR2 SFDVKD. The chain recombines TRBV24-1 with TRBJ2-2; 8 nucleotides match TRBD1. Material: peripheral blood, obtained on day 0 of AZD1222 vaccination. The clonotype comes from an adult in good health. DNA of the CDR3: TGTGCCACCAGTGCTGGACAGGGTTTGGTTAGGGGGGAGCTGTTTTTT. This gives the protein CATSAGQGLVRGELFF.